This entry lists 2 T cell receptor beta chains sequenced from one sample in a study of OX40 agonist ivuxolimab in advanced cancers. Generated by immunoSEQ multiplex PCR, the TCRdb table keeps only in-frame clones and is missing some. The data show tens of thousands of clones, with 80% to 85% seen just once and 4.4% held by the top ten. The sequencing here drew on CD4+ or CD8+ T cells sorted from blood, taken in a trial of the OX40 agonist ivuxolimab. The receptors were gathered from an adult with an advanced solid tumor such as melanoma, head and neck, liver or kidney cancer.

The chain couples TRBV2 to TRBJ1-5; perhaps TRBD1 as D (5 bases). Trimming cost V 4 bases and J 6 bases, with 10 bases left between them. Germline V gene lookup returns CDR1 SNHLY and CDR2 FYNNEI. The CDR3 covers 13 residues. For the CDR3, the DNA is TGTGCCAGCAGTGTTTCAGGGAGTCAGCCCCAGCATTTT. Protein product: CASSVSGSQPQHF.

The chain is built from TRBV20-1 and TRBJ2-1; no definite D call. Trimming cost V 7 bases and J 6 bases, with 10 bases left between them. The germline CDR1 and CDR2 sequences are DFQATT and SNEGSKA (reference sequence). The CDR3 runs 11 residues. As DNA, the CDR3 is TGCAGTGTCGACTCTGTCAATGAGCAGTTCTTC. Translating it yields CSVDSVNEQFF.